The clone carrying this T cell receptor beta chain was counted a single time. The sample comes from a study of shared clonotypes between healthy human individuals. Assay: immunoSEQ multiplex PCR; the TCRdb copy retains only in-frame clones and omits some. In the table there are millions of clones, 85% to 95% of which are singletons. V lost 1 base and J lost 0; bases outside the gene matches: 6. The CDR3 extends over 17 amino acids. The V gene's germline CDR1 is GTSNPN and CDR2 SVGIG (reference sequence). What was sequenced was naive CD4+ T cells sorted from blood. Stated subset: CD45RA+ positively selected. V gene TRBV30 combines with J gene TRBJ1-6; 7 positions agree with TRBD1. The sequence derives from a man younger than 35 in good health. CDR3 sequence reads: CAWSAGTASSYNSPLHF. In DNA, the CDR3 is TGTGCCTGGAGTGCGGGGACAGCGAGCTCCTATAATTCACCCCTCCACTTT.